A single sample gave rise to the 30 T cell receptor beta chains below, sequenced in a study of cytomegalovirus exposure and HLA in healthy donors. PCR was performed using 60 Vbeta and 13 Jbeta primers. Sequencing used immunoSEQ multiplex PCR; TCRdb keeps in-frame clones, though not all of them. This table holds some 180,000 clones, 60% to 85% found once. Sequencing used PBMCs. Source of these receptors: a man aged 18 to 29 in good health and CMV-seronegative.

This rearrangement joins TRBV5-5 to TRBJ1-2; tentative D call: TRBD1 (6 bases). The CDR3 is made up of 13 amino acids. V lost 2 bases, J lost 2 bases, and 7 bases lay in between. The V gene's germline CDR1 is SGHKS and CDR2 YYEKEE (reference sequence). The CDR3 protein is CASSFDRNYGYTF. CDR3 nucleotides: TGTGCCAGCAGCTTCGACAGGAACTATGGCTACACCTTC. The entire variable domain, with the rest obtained from reference TRBV5-5 and TRBJ1-2, is as follows: DAGVTQSPTHLIKTRGQQVTLRCSPISGHKSVSWYQQVLGQGPQFIFQYYEKEERGRGNFPDRFSARQFPNYSSELNVNALLLGDSALYLCASSFDRNYGYTFGSGTRLTVV.

CDR3 amino acids: CASSESTRGPTEAFF. CDR3 DNA sequence: TGTGCCAGCAGTGAATCGACCAGGGGCCCCACTGAAGCTTTCTTT. J is TRBJ1-1 and V is TRBV6-1, with D possibly being TRBD1 (6 bases). Looked up from germline, CDR1 is MNHNS and CDR2 is SASEGT. The CDR3 covers 15 residues. Trimming removed 2 bases at V and 4 bases at J, with 14 bases between.

The V call is TRBV28, the J call TRBJ1-1; 7 bases are shared with TRBD1. The length of the CDR3 is 16 residues. Germline V CDR1 and CDR2: MDHEN, SYDVKM. J gave up 3 bases and V 4 bases, and 11 bases lay outside the gene matches. The CDR3 protein is CASSSRGPGVDTEAFF. The CDR3 DNA reads TGTGCCAGCAGTTCGAGGGGGCCGGGGGTGGACACTGAAGCTTTCTTT.

V usage is TRBV21-1 and J usage is TRBJ2-7; the table assigns TRBD2, which was not confirmed against the DNA. TRBV21-1 is a documented pseudogene. This CDR3 comprises 13 residues. In nucleotides, the CDR3 is TGTGCCAGCAAGCGGGAGGGATCCTACGAGCAGTACTTC. It codes for CASKREGSYEQYF.

The chain recombines TRBV13 with TRBJ2-7; tentatively, D is TRBD2 (6 bases). Germline V gives CDR1 PRHDT, CDR2 FYEKMQ (reference sequence). The CDR3 totals 13 residues. Trimming removed 2 bases at V and 7 bases at J, with 12 bases between. CDR3 in DNA: TGTGCCAGCAGCTTAACACGGGCGGGGGAGCAGTACTTC. Encoded protein: CASSLTRAGEQYF.

This clone was seen once. The gene calls are TRBV5-6 and TRBJ2-7; D remains unclear. The ends were cut back, 0 bases at V and 3 bases at J, with 4 bases in the middle. Germline values: CDR1 SGHDT, CDR2 YYEEEE. The CDR3 length is 12 residues. CDR3 residues: CASSLARYEQYF. CDR3 in DNA: TGTGCCAGCAGCTTGGCCCGCTACGAGCAGTACTTC. The full variable domain, its missing parts supplied by reference TRBV5-6 and TRBJ2-7, is DAGVTQSPTHLIKTRGQQVTLRCSPKSGHDTVSWYQQALGQGPQFIFQYYEEEERQRGNFPDRFSGHQFPNYSSELNVNALLLGDSALYLCASSLARYEQYFGPGTRLTVT.

This chain links TRBV2 with TRBJ2-3; TRBD2 matches 11 bases. J lost 2 bases, V lost 6 bases, and 7 bases had no gene match. The CDR3 has 16 residues. CDR1 and CDR2 from the germline V gene are SNHLY and FYNNEI. The CDR3 protein is CASRAVAGGITDTQYF. The CDR3 DNA follows: TGTGCCAGCAGGGCAGTAGCGGGGGGGATCACAGATACGCAGTATTTT. The whole variable domain, remainder taken from reference TRBV2 and TRBJ2-3, is EPEVTQTPSHQVTQMGQEVILRCVPISNHLYFYWYRQILGQKVEFLVSFYNNEISEKSEIFDDQFSVERPDGSNFTLKIRSTKLEDSAMYFCASRAVAGGITDTQYFGPGTRLTVL.

The genes are TRBV7-6 and TRBJ2-1; D is unclear. The V end lost 1 base, the J end lost 0 bases, and 10 bases lay between the germline ends. The CDR3 length is 16 residues. From germline, CDR1 is SGHVS and CDR2 FNYEAQ. The CDR3 loop reads CASSLVWSSSYNEQFF. The CDR3 bases are TGTGCCAGCAGCTTAGTGTGGTCCAGCTCCTACAATGAGCAGTTCTTC. The full variable domain, rest sourced from reference TRBV7-6 and TRBJ2-1, is GAGVSQSPRYKVTKRGQDVALRCDPISGHVSLYWYRQALGQGPEFLTYFNYEAQQDKSGLPNDRFSAERPEGSISTLTIQRTEQRDSAMYRCASSLVWSSSYNEQFFGPGTRLTVL.

The gene calls are TRBV19 and TRBJ1-5; TRBD1 agrees at 7 bases. CDR1 and CDR2 (germline): LNHDA, SQIVND (reference sequence). V dropped 7 bases and J dropped 3; count of bases not matched to a gene: 3. CDR3 length: 13 amino acids. For the CDR3, the DNA is TGTGCCAGTAACGACAGGGCCAATCAGCCCCAGCATTTT. It codes for CASNDRANQPQHF.

This clone was counted a few times. V is TRBV5-6 and J is TRBJ1-5; 10 bases match TRBD1. The junction had 11 bases not matched to a gene; V was cut back by 2 bases and J by 9 bases. The CDR3 length is 16 residues. Germline-derived CDR1 and CDR2 are SGHDT and YYEEEE. This CDR3 is CASSFYTDRGRGPQHF. The CDR3 coding sequence is TGTGCCAGCAGCTTCTATACTGACAGGGGGCGCGGGCCCCAGCATTTT. The whole variable domain, remainder taken from reference TRBV5-6 and TRBJ1-5, is DAGVTQSPTHLIKTRGQQVTLRCSPKSGHDTVSWYQQALGQGPQFIFQYYEEEERQRGNFPDRFSGHQFPNYSSELNVNALLLGDSALYLCASSFYTDRGRGPQHFGDGTRLSIL.

This clone occurred once. One junction end does not reproduce the germline sequence, and a read error may be involved. The chain joins TRBV6-1 to TRBJ2-1; perhaps TRBD2 as D (7 bases). Germline V gene lookup returns CDR1 MNHNS and CDR2 SASEGT. The CDR3 consists of 15 residues. CDR3 amino acids: CTSTKVGGPGNEQFF. The CDR3 DNA is TGTACCAGCACCAAAGTCGGGGGGCCCGGCAATGAGCAGTTCTTC.

This chain joins TRBV7-3 and TRBJ2-1; 9 bases are a match to TRBD2. The CDR3 has 15 residues. Germline CDR1 and CDR2: SGHTA and FQGTGA. V lost 6 bases to trimming and J lost 8 bases; unmatched junction nucleotides: 11. CDR3 bases: TGTGCCAGCAGTTGGGGGTCGGGACTAGCCCATGAGCAGTTCTTC. This encodes CASSWGSGLAHEQFF.

The J gene is TRBJ2-7, the V gene TRBV10-3, with D maybe TRBD1 (5 bases). Per germline, CDR1 ENHRY and CDR2 SYGVKD. V was pared by 0 bases and J by 12 bases, with 12 bases between. CDR3 length: 12 amino acids. Here the CDR3 DNA reads TGTGCCATCAGTGAGTCGACGGGCAGGGTGTACTTC. Its translation: CAISESTGRVYF.

Turning to this clone: Other DNA sequences in this specimen translate into the identical CDR3. The gene calls are TRBV29-1 and TRBJ2-5; 9 bases fit TRBD2. The assigned J gene may be wrong: the sequence end matches TRBJ2-7 better. The CDR3 covers 14 residues. CDR1 and CDR2 from the germline V gene are SQVTM and ANQGSEA. This chain's CDR3 is CSVEDGAGGYEQYF. As DNA, the CDR3 is TGCAGCGTTGAGGATGGGGCGGGGGGGTACGAGCAGTACTTC.

This clone was detected only once. The chain combines TRBV19 with TRBJ2-1; 12 positions agree with TRBD2. V trimming: 0 bases; J trimming: 9 bases; junction bases outside the gene matches: 6. From germline, CDR1 is LNHDA and CDR2 SQIVND (reference sequence). The CDR3 extends over 16 amino acids. The chain's CDR3 is CASSIDGASGRGEQFF. In DNA, the CDR3 is TGTGCCAGTAGTATAGATGGAGCTAGCGGGAGGGGTGAGCAGTTCTTC.

The chain's CDR3 is CASSSGGQQNSPLHF. The DNA for the CDR3 is TGTGCCAGCAGTTCCGGGGGACAGCAAAATTCACCCCTCCACTTT. V and J are TRBV28 and TRBJ1-6, with 7 bases fitting TRBD1. Germline V gives CDR1 MDHEN, CDR2 SYDVKM. Trimming removed 4 bases from V and 7 bases from J; junction bases left unmatched: 7. The CDR3 contains 15 residues.

The chain joins TRBV29-1 to TRBJ2-5; D gene uncertain. The CDR3 sequence is 13 residues long. CDR1 and CDR2 from the germline V gene are SQVTM and ANQGSEA. Trimming shortened V by 2 bases and J by 1 base, and 8 bases separated the two germline ends. In nucleotides, the CDR3 is TGCAGCGTTGAACGGCGGCTCCAAGAGACCCAGTACTTC. This gives the protein CSVERRLQETQYF.

The sample holds a few counts of this clone. This chain links TRBV27 with TRBJ2-7; TRBD2 matches at 7 bases. Germline assignment: CDR1 MNHEY and CDR2 SMNVEV (reference sequence). The trim removed 4 bases at V and 4 bases at J, leaving 10 bases unmatched. This CDR3 comprises 15 residues. The CDR3 is CASSYIGGNLYEQYF. Here the CDR3 DNA reads TGTGCCAGCAGTTACATCGGGGGGAACCTTTACGAGCAGTACTTC.

The V call is TRBV28, the J call TRBJ2-7; 8 bases are shared with TRBD1. The CDR3 length is 15 residues. V trimming: 6 bases; J trimming: 0 bases; junction bases outside the gene matches: 7. Per germline, CDR1 MDHEN and CDR2 SYDVKM. The CDR3 DNA follows: TGTGCCAGCAGCCCCGGGACAGGTCACTCCTACGAGCAGTACTTC. The encoded protein is CASSPGTGHSYEQYF.

This sequence joins TRBV9 and TRBJ2-2, with TRBD1 as a possible D gene (6 bases). Germline CDR1 and CDR2: SGDLS and YYNGEE. The CDR3 is 15 residues long. Between the trimmed V and J ends, which lost 6 bases and 1 base, there was a span of 13 bases. In nucleotides, the CDR3 is TGTGCCAGCAATTCCTGGGGGCTGAACACCGGGGAGCTGTTTTTT. Protein product: CASNSWGLNTGELFF.

This rearrangement joins TRBV30 to TRBJ2-5, with 14 bases identical to TRBD2. The CDR3 runs 17 residues. Looked up from germline, CDR1 is GTSNPN and CDR2 is SVGIG (reference sequence). With V trimmed by 1 base and J by 2 bases, 6 bases remained unmatched. The CDR3 sequence: CAWSGLAGGDPQETQYF. The CDR3 region has the DNA TGTGCCTGGAGTGGACTAGCGGGGGGGGATCCTCAAGAGACCCAGTACTTC.

The chain has TRBV5-8 and TRBJ1-6, with D unresolved. With 6 bases removed from V and 8 bases from J, the gap between germline ends came to 6 bases. The germline gives CDR1 SGHTS, CDR2 YDEGEE. The CDR3 has 11 amino acids. CDR3 in amino acids: CASTTHSPLHF. The CDR3 DNA is TGTGCCAGCACCACTCATTCACCCCTCCACTTT.

The V and J genes are TRBV12-5 and TRBJ1-2, with 7 bases matching TRBD1. Germline lookup yields CDR1 LGHNT and CDR2 FRNRAP. This CDR3 is built from 17 residues. Trimming took 5 bases from V and 4 from J; bases not matched to a gene: 16. In DNA form, the CDR3 reads TGTGCTAGTGGTCCCAACCCCGACAGGGAAGAGGGCTATGGCTACACCTTC. Its translation: CASGPNPDREEGYGYTF.

This clone has just one count. The chain joins TRBV6-1 to TRBJ1-2; 9 nucleotides line up with TRBD1. Trimming took 5 bases from V and 7 from J; bases not matched to a gene: 5. The CDR3 sequence is 13 residues long. Germline CDR1 reads MNHNS; CDR2 reads SASEGT. CDR3 in DNA: TGTGCCAGCAGTCCCGGGACAGGGTTTGGCTACACCTTC. Protein: CASSPGTGFGYTF.

This chain uses TRBV6-5 with TRBJ2-1; TRBD2 might be the D (5 bases). CDR1 and CDR2 (germline): MNHEY, SVGAGI. The CDR3 consists of 13 residues. V lost 5 bases and J 12 bases, leaving 17 bases between the germline ends. The CDR3 reads CASSGGGRLRQFF. The CDR3, as DNA: TGTGCCAGCAGTGGAGGCGGACGGCTGCGGCAGTTCTTC.

This clone was seen a few times. The gene calls are TRBV2 and TRBJ1-1; TRBD1 might be the D (5 bases). The CDR3 covers 12 residues. CDR1 and CDR2 (germline): SNHLY, FYNNEI. V was clipped by 5 bases and J by 4 bases, with 8 bases between them. CDR3 protein: CASSSGVTEAFF. In DNA, the CDR3 is TGTGCCAGCAGTTCGGGGGTCACTGAAGCTTTCTTT.

The chain has TRBV30 and TRBJ2-4, with 7 nucleotides matching TRBD1. Germline CDR1 reads GTSNPN; CDR2 reads SVGIG (reference sequence). The CDR3 runs 14 residues. V shed 2 bases, J shed 8 bases, and the junction held 9 bases outside the gene matches. The CDR3 DNA follows: TGTGCCTGGAGTCCGTCGACAGGGATGGACATTCAGTACTTC. The encoded protein is CAWSPSTGMDIQYF.

A few counts support this clone. The junction departs from the called germline gene at one end, perhaps through a read error. The chain joins TRBV19 to TRBJ2-5; perhaps TRBD2 as D (5 bases). Germline-derived CDR1 and CDR2 are LNHDA and SQIVND (reference sequence). The CDR3 is made up of 10 amino acids. CDR3 amino acids: CASSPEGLHF. CDR3 DNA sequence: TGTGCCAGTAGCCCTGAGGGCCTCCACTTC.

V gene TRBV11-2 combines with J gene TRBJ2-7; TRBD2 aligns across 9 bases. Germline lookup yields CDR1 SGHAT and CDR2 FQNNGV. The CDR3 runs to 16 residues. Trimming at V came to 1 base and at J to 2 bases, leaving 6 bases not matched to a gene. The CDR3 loop is CASSLASGGRAYEQYF. In DNA, the CDR3 is TGTGCCAGCAGCTTAGCCAGCGGGGGGAGAGCCTACGAGCAGTACTTC.

V and J are TRBV18 and TRBJ1-1; possibly TRBD1 for D (6 bases). Germline V gene sequence: CDR1 KGHSH, CDR2 LQKENI. The CDR3 runs to 15 residues. V lost 5 bases, J lost 0 bases, and 13 bases lay in between. In nucleotides, the CDR3 is TGTGCCAGCTCAGCCCAGGGGCACATGAACACTGAAGCTTTCTTT. Translated: CASSAQGHMNTEAFF.